The 4 T cell receptor beta chains presented below share a single source sample, sequenced in a study of shared clonotypes between healthy human individuals. Terminally differentiated effector memory CD45RA+ cells were left out of the naive CD8 fraction, which was CD45RO-negative and positively selected for CCR7. TCRdb's table, derived via immunoSEQ multiplex PCR, lists solely in-frame clones and lacks some. The sample comprises 550,000 to 750,000 clones, around 95% of which are singletons, and 0.11% rests with the top ten. Sequences were obtained from naive CD8+ T cells sorted from blood. The receptors were sampled from a woman younger than 45 in good health.

This rearrangement joins TRBV5-6 to TRBJ2-7; TRBD2 aligns across 7 bases. The CDR3 length is 15 residues. V shed 2 bases, J shed 2 bases, and the junction held 7 bases outside the gene matches. Germline V gene data show CDR1 as SGHDT and CDR2 as YYEEEE. CDR3 DNA: TGTGCCAGCAGCTTTACTCCGGGAGGAGCCTACGAGCAGTACTTC. This codes for CASSFTPGGAYEQYF.

This clone appeared a single time. This chain connects TRBV28 to TRBJ2-7; 7 bases map to TRBD1. After removal of 3 bases from V and 4 bases from J, the junction contained 9 bases not matched to a gene. Germline V gene lookup returns CDR1 MDHEN and CDR2 SYDVKM. This CDR3 comprises 15 residues. Here the CDR3 reads CASSFLGTELYEQYF. As DNA, the CDR3 is TGTGCCAGCAGTTTCCTAGGGACAGAATTATACGAGCAGTACTTC.

The V and J genes are TRBV10-2 and TRBJ1-5; weak D call: TRBD1 (6 bases). The CDR3 contains 14 residues. CDR1 is WSHSY, CDR2 SAAADI, per germline. Trimming removed 2 bases at V and 6 bases at J, with 11 bases between. CDR3 sequence: CASSEGGQSQPQHF. DNA for the CDR3: TGCGCCAGCAGTGAGGGGGGACAAAGTCAGCCCCAGCATTTT.

This clone was observed once. The chain uses TRBV6-5 and TRBJ1-2; the D gene is possibly TRBD1 (6 bases). The CDR3 is 14 amino acids. The germline V gene has CDR1 MNHEY and CDR2 SVGAGI. The V and J ends lost 2 bases and 8 bases respectively, with 15 bases between them. CDR3 DNA sequence: TGTGCCAGCAGTTACGACACAGGGTTGAGAGGCTACACCTTC. It encodes CASSYDTGLRGYTF.